This entry lists 25 T cell receptor beta chains sequenced from one sample in a study of T cell clonality in common variable immunodeficiency. The table came from immunoSEQ multiplex PCR; TCRdb's copy has only in-frame clones and leaves some out. The sample presents about 43,000 clones, none singletons. Sequencing input: peripheral blood mononuclear cells. These receptors originate from a person aged 18-70 years in good health.

This clone was seen more than once but under ten times. From the germline J gene comes the end of the CDR3, since the read stops 3 residues before it. This chain connects TRBV10-1 to TRBJ2-5; 8 nucleotides align to TRBD2. V dropped 6 bases and J dropped 7; count of bases not matched to a gene: 16. CDR3 length equals 16 residues. The germline gives CDR1 WNHNN, CDR2 SYGVQD (reference sequence). The CDR3 loop is CASSGLGGVSKRTQYF. Incomplete CDR3 DNA: TGCGCCAGCAGCGGCCTCGGGGGGGTGTCGAAGCGGACC.

This clone was observed many times. The observed sequence ends 3 residues before the CDR3 terminus, with the missing tail filled in from the germline J gene. Other DNA sequences from this sample encode an identical CDR3 as well. J is TRBJ1-3 and V is TRBV2; TRBD1 aligns across 7 bases. In germline, CDR1 is SNHLY, CDR2 FYNNEI. The CDR3 has 15 residues. The V segment lost 3 bases and the J segment 0 bases; nucleotides outside the gene matches: 2. CDR3 DNA, as far as it was read: TGTGCCAGCAGTGAGGGACAGATCTCTGGAAACACC. It yields the protein CASSEGQISGNT. In full, the CDR3 reads CASSEGQISGNTIYF. The complete variable domain, with remaining parts taken from reference TRBV2 and TRBJ1-3, reads EPEVTQTPSHQVTQMGQEVILRCVPISNHLYFYWYRQILGQKVEFLVSFYNNEISEKSEIFDDQFSVERPDGSNFTLKIRSTKLEDSAMYFCASSEGQISGNTIYFGEGSWLTVV.

This clone was seen ten or more times. The CDR3 end lies 3 residues beyond the end of the read and is filled in from the germline J gene. This sequence joins TRBV20-1 and TRBJ2-7, with TRBD2 matching 13 bases. CDR1 and CDR2 from the germline V gene are DFQATT and SNEGSKA (reference sequence). The CDR3 is made up of 14 amino acids. J was trimmed by 2 bases and V by 5 bases; bases with no gene match: 3. CDR3 bases read: TGCAGTGCTCTACTAGCGGGGGGGACCTACGAG. It is translated as CSALLAGGTYE. The whole CDR3 protein reads CSALLAGGTYEQYF.

This clone was seen at least ten times. With the read ending 3 residues before the CDR3 end, the germline J gene is used to fill in that end. V gene TRBV20-1 combines with J gene TRBJ1-3, with 9 bases identical to TRBD1. The CDR3 totals 12 residues. CDR1 and CDR2 (germline): DFQATT, SNEGSKA (reference sequence). V was clipped by 5 bases and J by 8 bases; unmatched bases: 4. Partial CDR3 DNA: TGCAGTGCTGAACAGGGGGCGGACACC. It codes for CSAEQGADT. The full-length CDR3 reads as CSAEQGADTIYF.

In this sample, this clone turned up a few times. The read halts 3 residues ahead of the CDR3 end, with the missing end drawn from the germline J gene. The chain couples TRBV27 to TRBJ2-7; D not certain. Germline CDR1 MNHEY, CDR2 SMNVEV (reference sequence). The CDR3 covers 13 residues. The ends were cut back, 2 bases at V and 3 bases at J, with 8 bases in the middle. Incomplete CDR3 DNA: TGTGCCAGCAGTTTAAACCGCTACTACGAG. It yields the protein CASSLNRYYE. The entire CDR3 reads CASSLNRYYEQYF.

CDR3 DNA (partial): TGTGCCAGTAGTATTTTCCTCAACCGGGCCGGGACTAGCCGAACCTACGAC. The encoded protein is CASSIFLNRAGTSRTYD. The whole CDR3 region reads CASSIFLNRAGTSRTYDYTF. The rearrangement joins TRBV19 to TRBJ1-2; tentative D call: TRBD1 (5 bases). Read data end 3 residues before the CDR3 end; the end is taken from the germline J gene. Germline CDR1 is LNHDA and CDR2 is SQIVND (reference sequence). The CDR3 sequence is 20 residues long.

This clone was counted at least ten times. The read halts 3 residues ahead of the CDR3 end, with the missing end drawn from the germline J gene. The chain has TRBV12-3 or TRBV12-4 and TRBJ2-5; TRBD2 matches at 8 bases. The CDR3 extends over 13 amino acids. J lost 4 bases, V lost 6 bases, and 4 bases had no gene match. CDR3 DNA, as far as it was read: TGTGCCAGCAGCCCGGGGGGGGTAGAGACC. Its translation: CASSPGGVET. The CDR3 in its entirety is CASSPGGVETQYF.

This clone was seen at least ten times. The CDR3 goes on 3 residues after the read ends, and that part is filled in from the germline J gene. The chain couples TRBV6-4 to TRBJ1-1; D ambiguous. V was shortened by 3 bases and J by 1 base, with 9 bases between the two germline ends. The CDR3 extends over 14 amino acids. Germline loops: CDR1 MRHNA, CDR2 SNTAGT. The CDR3 sequence: CASSEVPGNTEAFF. The part of the CDR3 DNA that was read is TGTGCCAGCAGTGAGGTCCCGGGGAACACTGAA.

This clone occurred many times. The read ends 3 residues early relative to the CDR3; the germline J gene fills the gap. The gene calls are TRBV20-1 and TRBJ2-5; perhaps TRBD1 as D (6 bases). The ends were cut back, 6 bases at V and 7 bases at J, with 27 bases in the middle. The germline V gene has CDR1 DFQATT and CDR2 SNEGSKA (reference sequence). The CDR3 consists of 16 residues. The sequenced part of the CDR3 DNA is TGCAGTGCCCAAAGTCCCGGGACACATGGTATAGGGACC. Its translation: CSAQSPGTHGIGT. The entire CDR3 reads CSAQSPGTHGIGTQYF.

Comment on this clone: Sequence at one end of the junction differs from germline and may be a read error. With the read ending 3 residues before the CDR3 end, the germline J gene is used to fill in that end. The J gene is TRBJ1-3, the V gene TRBV7-9; D call uncertain. CDR1 is SEHNR, CDR2 FQNEAQ, per germline (reference sequence). This CDR3 region has 13 residues. Incomplete CDR3 DNA: TGTGCCAGCAGCTCCAACTCTGAAAACACC. Its protein product is CASSSNSENT. The CDR3 in its entirety is CASSSNSENTIYF.

Many counts were recorded for this clone. The CDR3 end falls 3 residues outside the read, so it is completed with the germline J gene. This chain connects TRBV19 to TRBJ2-7; 8 nucleotides agree with TRBD1. The length of the CDR3 is 13 residues. Germline V gene lookup returns CDR1 LNHDA and CDR2 SQIVND (reference sequence). J gave up 1 base and V 6 bases, and 2 bases lay outside the gene matches. This CDR3 is CASRGQASYEQYF. CDR3 bases read: TGTGCCAGTAGGGGACAGGCGTCCTACGAG. Full variable domain (outside the CDR3, taken from reference TRBV19 and TRBJ2-7): DGGITQSPKYLFRKEGQNVTLSCEQNLNHDAMYWYRQDPGQGLRLIYYSQIVNDFQKGDIAEGYSVSREKKESFPLTVTSAQKNPTAFYLCASRGQASYEQYFGPGTRLTVT.

This clone came up many times. The CDR3 end falls 3 residues outside the read, so it is completed with the germline J gene. This sequence joins TRBV2 and TRBJ1-2, with no clear D. The CDR3 spans 13 residues. The germline gives CDR1 SNHLY, CDR2 FYNNEI. The CDR3 is CASRADYGVDYTF. The CDR3 DNA, read in part, is TGTGCCAGCAGAGCCGACTATGGAGTTGAC.

This clone is labeled medium-sized. Read coverage stops 3 residues before the CDR3 terminus; the germline J gene supplies the remainder. V and J are TRBV7-6 and TRBJ2-3; TRBD2 matches 13 bases. CDR3 size: 18 residues. The germline V gene has CDR1 SGHVS and CDR2 FNYEAQ. J gave up 2 bases and V 2 bases, and 7 bases lay outside the gene matches. Incomplete CDR3 DNA: TGTGCCAGCAGCTTAACAAGGACTAGCGGGAGTAACACAGATACG. Translation gives CASSLTRTSGSNTDT. The whole CDR3 is CASSLTRTSGSNTDTQYF.

This clone was seen many times. The CDR3 is cut off 3 residues early in the read; its end comes from the germline J gene. The chain joins TRBV5-1 to TRBJ2-5; unclear D gene. CDR3 length: 13 amino acids. The germline CDR1 and CDR2 sequences are SGHRS and YFSETQ. Between the trimmed V and J ends, which lost 4 bases and 3 bases, there was a span of 10 bases. Incomplete CDR3 DNA: TGCGCCAGCAGCGTGGCTCCCGAAGAGACC. It yields the protein CASSVAPEET. The CDR3 in its entirety is CASSVAPEETQYF.

This clone was detected many times. The CDR3 extends 3 residues past the end of the read, so its final part is completed from the germline J gene. The chain employs TRBV2 and TRBJ2-7, with TRBD2 as a possible D gene (5 bases). The CDR3 extends over 14 amino acids. Germline V gene sequence: CDR1 SNHLY, CDR2 FYNNEI. The germline V and J ends were trimmed by 8 bases and 0 bases, with 14 bases remaining between them. The CDR3 reads CASVARAPSYEQYF. CDR3 DNA (partial): TGTGCCAGCGTGGCGCGGGCTCCCTCCTACGAG.

In this sample, this clone turned up many times. The CDR3 extends 3 residues past the end of the read, so its final part is completed from the germline J gene. The chain recombines TRBV10-3 with TRBJ1-2; D is possibly TRBD1 (6 bases). Germline V gene data show CDR1 as ENHRY and CDR2 as SYGVKD. V lost 0 bases, J lost 2 bases, and 7 bases lay in between. The CDR3 has 14 residues. The part of the CDR3 DNA that was read is TGTGCCATCAGTGAGTCTCAGGGGAACTATGGC. Encoded protein: CAISESQGNYG. The full CDR3 reads CAISESQGNYGYTF.

This clone has a count of ten or more. The read comes to an end 3 residues before the CDR3 does, leaving the germline J gene to fill in the end. The chain employs TRBV5-1 and TRBJ2-6; TRBD1 aligns across 8 bases. V was clipped by 3 bases and J by 0 bases; unmatched bases: 2. This CDR3 contains 16 residues. Germline assignment: CDR1 SGHRS and CDR2 YFSETQ. Incomplete CDR3 DNA: TGCGCCAGCAGCTACAGGGGGGTCTCTGGGGCCAACGTC. Amino acid sequence: CASSYRGVSGANV. The CDR3 reads in full as CASSYRGVSGANVLTF.

This clone appeared many times. The DNA ends 3 residues before the CDR3 does, and the rest of the CDR3 is filled in from the germline J gene. The chain links TRBV19 to TRBJ2-7, with 9 bases identical to TRBD1. Germline V CDR1 and CDR2: LNHDA, SQIVND (reference sequence). Trimming removed 7 bases from V and 5 bases from J; junction bases left unmatched: 6. CDR3 size: 13 residues. The part of the CDR3 DNA that was read is TGTGCCAGTAAAGAACAGGGGGCCCACGAG. Translation: CASKEQGAHE. The whole CDR3 protein is CASKEQGAHEQYF.

This clone was recorded many times. The sequence runs out 3 residues before the end of the CDR3; the remainder is reconstructed from the germline J gene. This sequence joins TRBV10-3 and TRBJ1-1; TRBD1 aligns across 9 bases. This CDR3 spans 16 amino acids. Germline CDR1 and CDR2: ENHRY and SYGVKD. V shed 6 bases, J shed 2 bases, and the junction held 10 bases outside the gene matches. This CDR3 is CAISPGTGNGNTEAFF. Incomplete CDR3 DNA: TGTGCCATCAGCCCCGGGACAGGGAATGGAAACACTGAA.

This clone appeared many times. Partial CDR3 DNA: TGTGCCAGTACCCCGGCGGGGAGGGGACGGAACACTGAA. Residues: CASTPAGRGRNTE. Given in full, the CDR3 is CASTPAGRGRNTEAFF. V and J are TRBV19 and TRBJ1-1; D may be TRBD1 (5 bases). The CDR3 extends 3 residues past the end of the read, so its final part is completed from the germline J gene. Trimming took off 7 bases at V and 1 base at J, with 19 bases between the two ends. Germline V CDR1 and CDR2: LNHDA, SQIVND (reference sequence). This CDR3 has 16 amino acids.

This clone was seen many times. The CDR3 is cut off 3 residues early in the read; its end comes from the germline J gene. V is TRBV29-1 and J is TRBJ1-1, with D perhaps matching TRBD1 (6 bases). The germline V and J ends were trimmed by 3 bases and 1 base, with 9 bases remaining between them. CDR1 and CDR2 (germline): SQVTM, ANQGSEA. The CDR3 consists of 13 residues. CDR3 DNA (partial): TGCAGCGTTGACCTGGACAGGAACACTGAA. It codes for CSVDLDRNTE. The complete CDR3 protein is CSVDLDRNTEAFF.

Many counts were recorded for this clone. The read falls 3 residues short of the CDR3 end, and the missing part is taken from the germline J gene. J is TRBJ2-7 and V is TRBV2; TRBD2 agrees at 7 bases. The CDR3 totals 14 residues. Germline CDR1 is SNHLY and CDR2 is FYNNEI. Trimming removed 7 bases from V and 0 bases from J; junction bases left unmatched: 6. The part of the CDR3 DNA that was read is TGTGCCAGCACCCGGGGGGTGAGCTCCTACGAG. Its protein product is CASTRGVSSYE. The CDR3 in its entirety is CASTRGVSSYEQYF.

This clone came up many times. The CDR3 extends 3 residues past the end of the read, so its final part is completed from the germline J gene. The V call is TRBV4-2, the J call TRBJ2-3; TRBD1 matches 8 bases. CDR1 LGHNA and CDR2 YNFKEQ come from the germline V gene. The CDR3 contains 17 residues. V dropped 0 bases and J dropped 2; count of bases not matched to a gene: 7. CDR3 DNA (partial): TGTGCCAGCAGCCAAGATGGAACAGGGGGTGCCACAGATACG. It translates to CASSQDGTGGATDT. The entire CDR3 protein is CASSQDGTGGATDTQYF.

This clone was observed many times. The read finishes 3 residues shy of the CDR3 end, and the germline J gene is used to complete it. The rearrangement joins TRBV7-9 to TRBJ2-5; possibly TRBD1 for D (6 bases). Germline V gives CDR1 SEHNR, CDR2 FQNEAQ (reference sequence). V shed 6 bases and J shed 4 bases, with 18 bases lying between them. The CDR3 loop spans 15 amino acids. The CDR3 is CASSYGTSGPETQYF. The DNA read from the CDR3 is TGTGCCAGCAGTTACGGGACATCTGGGCCAGAGACC. Full variable domain (remainder filled in from reference TRBV7-9 and TRBJ2-5): DTGVSQNPRHKITKRGQNVTFRCDPISEHNRLYWYRQTLGQGPEFLTYFQNEAQLEKSRLLSDRFSAERPKGSFSTLEIQRTEQGDSAMYLCASSYGTSGPETQYFGPGTRLLVL.

In regard to this clone: Sequencing ends 3 residues short of the CDR3 end; the germline J gene provides the rest. This chain joins TRBV5-5 and TRBJ2-7; weak D call: TRBD1 (6 bases). Trimming shortened V by 0 bases and J by 2 bases, and 12 bases separated the two germline ends. The CDR3 has 15 residues. The germline gives CDR1 SGHKS, CDR2 YYEKEE (reference sequence). The CDR3 DNA, read in part, is TGTGCCAGCAGCTTGGGGCGCAGGGGACCCTACGAG. Translation gives CASSLGRRGPYE. The entire CDR3 reads CASSLGRRGPYEQYF.